This T cell receptor beta chain appears in the sequencing data of a study of blood T cells in healthy people across ages. Study-wide points: More naive CD4+ cells and higher diversity marked long-lived donors relative to aged donors. Older age went with lower TCR beta diversity per million T cells, in a roughly linear way.

A sample-barcoded 5' primer and a J-beta primer mix were used in a second PCR of about 6 to 12 cycles. TCRdb recomputed calls from the 5' RACE reads with MiXCR, one row per CDR3 protein. The repertoire holds about 780,000 distinct CDR3 sequences, with less than 60% as singletons. In this sample, this clonotype turned up many times. Its cognate antigen is unknown. The sequence came from an elderly man in good health. The sequencing sample was made of blood.

This CDR3 is CSARDLRDRARETQYF. The CDR3 DNA is TGCAGTGCTAGAGATCTGAGGGACAGGGCTCGGGAGACCCAGTACTTC. The chain employs TRBV20-1 and TRBJ2-5; 9 nucleotides line up with TRBD1. V was clipped by 0 bases and J by 5 bases; unmatched bases: 10. The CDR3 totals 16 residues. Germline CDR1 DFQATT, CDR2 SNEGSKA (reference sequence).